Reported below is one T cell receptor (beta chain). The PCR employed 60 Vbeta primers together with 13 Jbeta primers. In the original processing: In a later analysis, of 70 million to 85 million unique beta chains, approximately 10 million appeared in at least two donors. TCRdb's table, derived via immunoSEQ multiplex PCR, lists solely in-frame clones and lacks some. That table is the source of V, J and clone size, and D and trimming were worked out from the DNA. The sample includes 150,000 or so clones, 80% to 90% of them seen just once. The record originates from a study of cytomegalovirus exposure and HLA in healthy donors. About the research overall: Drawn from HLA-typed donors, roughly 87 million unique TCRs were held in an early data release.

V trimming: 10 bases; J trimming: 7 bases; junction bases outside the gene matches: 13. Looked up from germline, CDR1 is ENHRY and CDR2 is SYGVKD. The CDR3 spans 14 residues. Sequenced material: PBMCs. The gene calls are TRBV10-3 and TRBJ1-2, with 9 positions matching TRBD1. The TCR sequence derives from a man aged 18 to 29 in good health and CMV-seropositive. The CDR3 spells CASNTGGGRTGYTF. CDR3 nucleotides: TGTGCCAGTAATACAGGGGGCGGAAGGACTGGCTACACCTTC.